Shown below are 10 T cell receptor beta chains from a single sample sequenced in a study of Tregs in tolerant kidney transplant recipients. Generated by immunoSEQ multiplex PCR, the TCRdb table keeps only in-frame clones and is missing some. Seen in this sample are approximately 35,000 clones; the ten most common clones hold under 9%. The source material was CD8+ T cells from blood, sampled before the transplant. The receptor source for this set is a human donor who received a combined kidney and bone marrow transplant.

Points on this clone: With the read ending 3 residues before the CDR3 end, the germline J gene is used to fill in that end. The V call is TRBV18, the J call TRBJ2-5; D ambiguous. CDR3 size: 10 residues. Trimming removed 6 bases from V and 5 bases from J, with 4 bases in between. Per the germline V gene, CDR1 is KGHSH and CDR2 is LQKENI. CDR3 protein: CASSGETQYF. CDR3 DNA (partial): TGTGCCAGCTCCGGTGAGACC.

A note on this clone: Coverage ceases 3 residues before the CDR3 finishes, and the germline J gene fills in the end. The chain uses TRBV19 and TRBJ2-7; weak D call: TRBD2 (6 bases). CDR3 length: 15 residues. Trimming stripped 3 bases from V and 2 bases from J, with 14 bases between. CDR1 and CDR2 from the germline V gene are LNHDA and SQIVND (reference sequence). The DNA read from the CDR3 is TGTGCCAGTAGTATCGCCCCACTAGCAACCTACGAG. This sequence encodes CASSIAPLATYE. The CDR3, in full, reads CASSIAPLATYEQYF.

Worth noting for this clone: The read halts 3 residues ahead of the CDR3 end, with the missing end drawn from the germline J gene. The rearrangement uses TRBV6-1 and TRBJ2-1, with 8 nucleotides matching TRBD2. Trimming took 1 base from V and 7 from J; bases not matched to a gene: 12. From germline, CDR1 is MNHNS and CDR2 SASEGT. The CDR3 is 17 amino acids. The DNA read from the CDR3 is TGTGCCAGCAGTGAAGGACCCCCGGGGGGGGTCCCGAATGAG. Translation: CASSEGPPGGVPNE. The full CDR3 is CASSEGPPGGVPNEQFF.

With respect to this clone: The read ends 3 residues before the CDR3 terminus; that terminus is restored from the germline J gene. This rearrangement joins TRBV19 to TRBJ1-4; 7 nucleotides match TRBD1. Germline-derived CDR1 and CDR2 are LNHDA and SQIVND (reference sequence). This CDR3 is 18 amino acids long. The ends lost 1 base at V and 4 bases at J; junction bases unmatched: 12. The DNA read from the CDR3 is TGTGCCAGTAGTATAGCTACCGACAGGGCAATGATTAATGAAAAA. This encodes CASSIATDRAMINEK. The whole CDR3 reads CASSIATDRAMINEKLFF.

As concerns this clone: The observed sequence ends 3 residues before the CDR3 terminus, with the missing tail filled in from the germline J gene. This chain links TRBV2 with TRBJ1-3, with D tentatively TRBD1 (5 bases). V was trimmed by 2 bases and J by 3 bases, leaving 11 bases between them. Germline values: CDR1 SNHLY, CDR2 FYNNEI. This CDR3 is built from 15 residues. The sequenced part of the CDR3 DNA is TGTGCCAGCAGTGAATGGAGACAGAATGGAAACACC. Its protein is CASSEWRQNGNT. The CDR3 as a whole reads CASSEWRQNGNTIYF.

The sequenced CDR3 bases are TGTGCCAGCACCACCGGGGGGCTCGGCACTGAA. This sequence encodes CASTTGGLGTE. Given in full, the CDR3 is CASTTGGLGTEAFF. The gene calls are TRBV7-6 and TRBJ1-1; a weak D match, TRBD1 (6 bases). The CDR3 end falls 3 residues outside the read, so it is completed with the germline J gene. The CDR3 totals 14 residues. From germline, CDR1 is SGHVS and CDR2 FNYEAQ. The V end lost 7 bases, the J end lost 4 bases, and 16 bases lay between the germline ends.

As regards this clone: The read terminates 3 residues ahead of where the CDR3 ends, so the germline J gene completes it. The V and J genes are TRBV19 and TRBJ1-2; D unresolved. Germline V CDR1 and CDR2: LNHDA, SQIVND (reference sequence). CDR3 length equals 14 residues. Trimming cost V 3 bases and J 4 bases, with 12 bases left between them. The sequenced CDR3 bases are TGTGCCAGTAGTATCTCGGGGATTAGCTATGGC. It yields the protein CASSISGISYG. The whole CDR3 protein reads CASSISGISYGYTF.

For this clone: The read ends 3 residues early relative to the CDR3; the germline J gene fills the gap. The chain carries TRBV2 and TRBJ2-1, with 8 nucleotides matching TRBD2. The ends lost 4 bases at V and 0 bases at J; junction bases unmatched: 8. Germline loops: CDR1 SNHLY, CDR2 FYNNEI. The CDR3 runs 17 residues. CDR3 sequence: CASSGLGGGYSYNEQFF. CDR3 bases read: TGTGCCAGCAGTGGACTCGGCGGGGGGTACTCCTACAATGAG.

About this clone itself: The read terminates 3 residues ahead of where the CDR3 ends, so the germline J gene completes it. The gene calls are TRBV7-2 and TRBJ2-7; tentatively, D is TRBD1 or TRBD2 (5 bases each). The CDR3 is made up of 14 amino acids. V was shortened by 6 bases and J by 2 bases, with 14 bases between the two germline ends. The germline V gene encodes CDR1 SGHTA and CDR2 FQGNSA. The DNA read from the CDR3 is TGTGCCAGCAGTGCAGGGATGGGAGCCTACGAG. It encodes CASSAGMGAYE. The whole CDR3 region reads CASSAGMGAYEQYF.

To note about this clone: The read comes to an end 3 residues before the CDR3 does, leaving the germline J gene to fill in the end. This chain links TRBV2 with TRBJ2-5; 8 positions match TRBD2. The germline gives CDR1 SNHLY, CDR2 FYNNEI. This CDR3 has 14 residues. Trimming removed 7 bases from V and 0 bases from J; junction bases left unmatched: 4. The covered CDR3 bases are TGTGCCAGCACTCACGGGGGGGACCAAGAGACC. Encoded protein: CASTHGGDQET. The full-length CDR3 reads as CASTHGGDQETQYF.